This T cell receptor beta chain appears in the sequencing data of a study of chemoradiotherapy in HPV16-positive cancers. Generated by immunoSEQ multiplex PCR, the TCRdb table keeps only in-frame clones and is missing some. The table includes 5,200 or so clones, about three quarters detected once. Notes on the study in general: The functional HPV-specific definition rests on just a couple of HPV16-positive patients.

Over chemoradiotherapy, repertoires were sampled more than once. The CDR3 is 13 residues long. V was trimmed by 0 bases and J by 1 base, leaving 6 bases between them. Germline V gene sequence: CDR1 GTSNPN, CDR2 SVGIG (reference sequence). This clone was recorded a few times. The antigen remains undetermined. The sequencing here drew on tumor tissue, taken from a patient who underwent chemoradiotherapy. The V gene is TRBV30, the J gene TRBJ1-1; D unclear. This TCR came from a human donor with HPV-associated anogenital cancer. CDR3 residues: CAWSVVGNTEAFF. For the CDR3, the DNA is TGTGCCTGGAGTGTAGTGGGGAACACTGAAGCTTTCTTT.